The text below deals with one TCR beta chain. In the original processing: Using reference gene primer amplification, nucleated cell counts were estimated. Generated by immunoSEQ multiplex PCR, the TCRdb table keeps only in-frame clones and is missing some. V and J calls and clone size are as listed in that table; D and trimming were resolved from the DNA. Counted here are roughly 98,000 clones, approximately 75% occurring once; the ten biggest clones make up approximately 13%. This CDR3 has 14 residues. Germline CDR1 MNHNS, CDR2 SASEGT. The V end was cut by 3 bases, the J end by 5 bases, with 13 bases between. The sample originates from a study of blood T cell repertoires in COVID-19. Study-level background: COVID-19 samples, acute and convalescent, were from the United States, Italy and Spain. Sources were T cells, B-cell-depleted T cells, or PBMCs; the material itself was cDNA or gDNA.

The sequencing sample was made of peripheral blood. The sequence was collected from a human donor in a cohort sampled during active COVID-19. The chain joins TRBV6-1 to TRBJ2-5; weak D call: TRBD1 (6 bases). The CDR3 sequence is CASSDRGPPETQYF. The CDR3 DNA reads as TGTGCCAGCAGTGACAGGGGCCCACCGGAGACCCAGTACTTC.